One and the same sample provided the 19 T cell receptor beta chains below, sequenced in a study of blood T cell repertoires in COVID-19. Some clones are missing from TCRdb's copy, which holds only in-frame ones; the method was immunoSEQ multiplex PCR. Here the sample spans about 30,000 clones, around 90% being singletons. Input material: peripheral blood. These receptors originate from a human donor in a cohort sampled during active COVID-19.

The chain combines TRBV2 with TRBJ2-5; 9 bases are a match to TRBD1. The CDR3 contains 12 residues. CDR1 and CDR2 (germline): SNHLY, FYNNEI. Unmatched junction bases numbered 1, after V lost 7 bases and J lost 4 bases. In DNA form, the CDR3 reads TGTGCCAGCAAGGACAGGGGAGAGACCCAGTACTTC. As protein: CASKDRGETQYF.

The chain uses TRBV7-9 and TRBJ2-5; TRBD2 agrees at 10 bases. CDR1 and CDR2 from the germline V gene are SEHNR and FQNEAQ (reference sequence). V shed 3 bases, J shed 1 base, and the junction held 2 bases outside the gene matches. CDR3 length: 15 amino acids. CDR3 protein: CASSLGLATQETQYF. Written as DNA, the CDR3 is TGTGCCAGCAGCTTGGGACTAGCGACCCAAGAGACCCAGTACTTC.

The genes are TRBV7-9 and TRBJ1-1; D uncertain. The CDR3 has 14 amino acids. Germline values: CDR1 SEHNR, CDR2 FQNEAQ (reference sequence). The V and J ends lost 1 base and 4 bases respectively, with 10 bases between them. The CDR3 here is CASSLGIVGTEAFF. CDR3 nucleotides: TGTGCCAGCAGCTTAGGAATTGTCGGCACTGAAGCTTTCTTT.

The chain recombines TRBV6-4 with TRBJ2-5; 9 positions agree with TRBD2. From germline, CDR1 is MRHNA and CDR2 SNTAGT. The V and J ends lost 6 bases and 5 bases, in that order; junction bases with no gene match: 7. The CDR3 runs to 14 residues. In DNA, the CDR3 is TGTGCCAGCAGGGGGACTAGCCGTCGGGAGACCCAGTACTTC. Translated, it gives CASRGTSRRETQYF.

This clone was found once. J is TRBJ1-2 and V is TRBV4-2; TRBD1 agrees at 7 bases. CDR1 and CDR2 from the germline V gene are LGHNA and YNFKEQ. This CDR3 region has 15 residues. The J segment lost 2 bases and the V segment lost 7 bases, leaving 10 bases of the junction unmatched. CDR3 in DNA: TGTGCCAGCACCCAGCCCGGGACAGCAAACTATGGCTACACCTTC. Protein: CASTQPGTANYGYTF.

The J gene is TRBJ2-7, the V gene TRBV11-2; TRBD1 aligns across 8 bases. From germline, CDR1 is SGHAT and CDR2 FQNNGV. The CDR3 is 15 amino acids. The ends lost 1 base at V and 4 bases at J; junction bases unmatched: 6. The CDR3, as DNA: TGTGCCAGCAGCTTAGGGCCAGGGGGCACATACGAGCAGTACTTC. It is translated as CASSLGPGGTYEQYF.

The V gene is TRBV30, the J gene TRBJ1-4, with a possible D match to TRBD1 (5 bases). This CDR3 region has 14 residues. Germline CDR1 GTSNPN, CDR2 SVGIG (reference sequence). Trimming took off 3 bases at V and 4 bases at J, with 12 bases between the two ends. The DNA for the CDR3 is TGTGCCTGGAGACAAGACGGGGGTAATGAAAAACTGTTTTTT. Translation gives CAWRQDGGNEKLFF. Full variable domain (outside the CDR3, taken from reference TRBV30 and TRBJ1-4): SQTIHQWPATLVQPVGSPLSLECTVEGTSNPNLYWYRQAAGRGLQLLFYSVGIGQISSEVPQNLSASRPQDRQFILSSKKLLLSDSGFYLCAWRQDGGNEKLFFGSGTQLSVL.

DNA of the CDR3: TGTGCCTGGGGCACAGGGCTTAATCAGCCCCAGCATTTT. Protein sequence: CAWGTGLNQPQHF. The rearrangement joins TRBV7-2 to TRBJ1-5, with a tentative D call TRBD1 (6 bases). V lost 11 bases to trimming and J lost 4 bases, with 15 bases between them. Germline V gives CDR1 SGHTA, CDR2 FQGNSA. This CDR3 is 13 amino acids long.

This clone was found once. The gene calls are TRBV27 and TRBJ2-3; 9 bases line up with TRBD1. Germline V gives CDR1 MNHEY, CDR2 SMNVEV (reference sequence). This CDR3 contains 19 residues. The V and J ends lost 3 bases and 2 bases, in that order; junction bases with no gene match: 15. CDR3 sequence (DNA): TGTGCCAGCAGTTTGCCGACCCCCCCGGGACAGGGAGCCACAGATACGCAGTATTTT. Protein: CASSLPTPPGQGATDTQYF.

In DNA, the CDR3 is TGTGCCAGCAGCCCGCGTTTGGATGGCTACACCTTC. Its protein product is CASSPRLDGYTF. The chain combines TRBV6-5 with TRBJ1-2; no clear D. With 6 bases removed from V and 6 bases from J, the gap between germline ends came to 11 bases. The CDR3 consists of 12 residues. Per germline, CDR1 MNHEY and CDR2 SVGAGI.

The chain combines TRBV6-5 with TRBJ2-5; 11 bases match TRBD2. The CDR3 runs to 15 residues. The junction had 7 bases not matched to a gene; V was cut back by 5 bases and J by 5 bases. Germline CDR1 and CDR2: MNHEY and SVGAGI. CDR3 nucleotides: TGTGCCAGCAGTAACCTAGCGGGGGGCGAGGAGACCCAGTACTTC. Amino acid sequence: CASSNLAGGEETQYF.

This clone turned up a few times. The chain links TRBV18 to TRBJ1-5; no definite D call. Germline V gives CDR1 KGHSH, CDR2 LQKENI. The CDR3 has 14 residues. Trimming took 5 bases from V and 2 from J, leaving 10 bases between them. The CDR3 spells CASSGQEGNQPQHF. For the CDR3, the DNA is TGTGCCAGCTCAGGTCAGGAAGGCAATCAGCCCCAGCATTTT.

Note on this clone: The conserved phenylalanine or tryptophan is not found at the CDR3 terminus, so this likely reflects a read error. The DNA is omitted, as the CDR3 cannot be located on it reliably, and the CDR3 follows TCRdb's listing. This rearrangement joins TRBV5-1 to TRBJ1-1; the table gives TRBD1 as D, unverified against the DNA. CDR1 and CDR2 (germline): SGHRS, YFSETQ. The CDR3 length equals 10 residues, ends included. The CDR3 reads CASGYRGHLV.

The chain is built from TRBV6-6 and TRBJ1-6; D might be TRBD1 (5 bases). This CDR3 is 14 amino acids long. Per the germline V gene, CDR1 is MNHNY and CDR2 is SVGAGI (reference sequence). Trimming took 3 bases from V and 6 from J, leaving 9 bases between them. The DNA of the CDR3 is TGTGCCAGCAGTTATGGGGGGATTAATTCACCCCTCCACTTT. Its protein product is CASSYGGINSPLHF.

The V and J genes are TRBV9 and TRBJ2-3; D is ambiguous. There are 14 residues in the CDR3. V gave up 0 bases and J gave up 1 base, with 6 bases separating them. Looked up from germline, CDR1 is SGDLS and CDR2 is YYNGEE. The CDR3: CASSVVARTDTQYF. The CDR3 region has the DNA TGTGCCAGCAGCGTAGTAGCCCGCACAGATACGCAGTATTTT.

This chain links TRBV9 with TRBJ2-2, with D unresolved. This CDR3 region has 13 residues. Germline V CDR1 and CDR2: SGDLS, YYNGEE. The ends were cut back, 4 bases at V and 7 bases at J, with 11 bases in the middle. CDR3 region: CASSRSLVGELFF. In DNA, the CDR3 is TGTGCCAGCAGCCGTAGTTTGGTCGGGGAGCTGTTTTTT.

The V gene is TRBV2, the J gene TRBJ2-7, with D unclear. This CDR3 comprises 16 residues. Trimming removed 6 bases at V and 3 bases at J, with 21 bases between. Germline V gives CDR1 SNHLY, CDR2 FYNNEI. This chain's CDR3 is CASRVLLTPARYEQYF. The CDR3 DNA is TGTGCCAGCAGAGTACTGCTGACTCCTGCTCGCTACGAGCAGTACTTC.

The J gene is TRBJ1-3, the V gene TRBV5-6; D remains unclear. The V end lost 1 base, the J end lost 0 bases, and 8 bases lay between the germline ends. The germline gives CDR1 SGHDT, CDR2 YYEEEE. The CDR3 sequence is 15 residues long. Here the CDR3 DNA reads TGTGCCAGCAGCTTGCCAGGCTCCTCTGGAAACACCATATATTTT. Translating gives CASSLPGSSGNTIYF.

The rearrangement uses TRBV7-2 and TRBJ2-1, with 10 bases that match TRBD2. The CDR3 sequence is 16 residues long. The V segment lost 6 bases and the J segment 8 bases; nucleotides outside the gene matches: 13. Per the germline V gene, CDR1 is SGHTA and CDR2 is FQGNSA. Here the CDR3 reads CASRLAGVLGGDEQFF. CDR3 DNA: TGTGCCAGCAGGCTAGCGGGGGTTTTGGGCGGAGATGAGCAGTTCTTC.